Below, 21 T cell receptor beta chains from the same sample are listed, as sequenced in a study of blood T cell repertoires in COVID-19. This table comes from immunoSEQ multiplex PCR, and its TCRdb copy is limited to in-frame clones, with some not included. The sample holds under 350,000 clones, about 93% seen once. The material sequenced was peripheral blood. These receptors were obtained from a woman aged 25 to 45 with COVID-19, enrolled during active disease.

The V and J genes are TRBV6-5 and TRBJ1-2; 8 bases are a match to TRBD1. Looked up from germline, CDR1 is MNHEY and CDR2 is SVGAGI. This CDR3 has 14 amino acids. V lost 7 bases and J lost 2; bases outside the gene matches: 6. DNA of the CDR3: TGTGCCAGCACCACAGGGGGAGGCAACTATGGCTACACCTTC. Its translation is CASTTGGGNYGYTF.

The chain joins TRBV30 to TRBJ2-5; D is unresolved. Per germline, CDR1 GTSNPN and CDR2 SVGIG (reference sequence). This CDR3 spans 11 amino acids. Trimming left V 4 bases short and J 4 bases short, with 7 bases between. CDR3 sequence: CAWTVLETQYF. As DNA, the CDR3 is TGTGCCTGGACAGTGTTAGAGACCCAGTACTTC.

This clone was observed a single time. The V call is TRBV7-2, the J call TRBJ2-2; 7 bases line up with TRBD1. The germline gives CDR1 SGHTA, CDR2 FQGNSA. J gave up 4 bases and V 5 bases, and 7 bases lay outside the gene matches. This CDR3 has 15 residues. The CDR3 loop is CASSPVAGGTGELFF. The CDR3 nucleotides read TGTGCCAGCAGCCCGGTGGCAGGGGGCACCGGGGAGCTGTTTTTT.

The chain couples TRBV3-1 (or the pseudogene TRBV3-2) to TRBJ2-2; TRBD2 matches 7 bases. This CDR3 contains 17 residues. The V gene end was trimmed by 0 bases and the J gene end by 4 bases; junction bases not matched to a gene: 8. Per germline, CDR1 LGHDT and CDR2 YNNKEL (reference sequence). The CDR3 reads CASSQDAGLAATGELFF. The DNA for the CDR3 is TGTGCCAGCAGCCAAGATGCGGGGCTAGCGGCCACCGGGGAGCTGTTTTTT.

The chain couples TRBV7-2 to TRBJ2-7, with D possibly TRBD2 on 6 matching bases. The CDR3 contains 15 residues. The germline V gene has CDR1 SGHTA and CDR2 FQGNSA. With 5 bases removed from V and 5 bases from J, the gap between germline ends came to 19 bases. In DNA form, the CDR3 reads TGTGCCAGCAGCCTGGTATCCGGGAGTCACAACGAGCAGTACTTC. It yields the protein CASSLVSGSHNEQYF.

This clone was detected only once. This chain connects TRBV6-5 to TRBJ2-3; D gene uncertain. V lost 0 bases, J lost 4 bases, and 8 bases lay in between. CDR1 MNHEY and CDR2 SVGAGI come from the germline V gene. The CDR3 consists of 14 residues. The DNA for the CDR3 is TGTGCCAGCAGTTACTCGAGTGGGCCAGATACGCAGTATTTT. This gives the protein CASSYSSGPDTQYF.

A few counts support this clone. V gene TRBV14 combines with J gene TRBJ1-2; D is undetermined. CDR3 length: 13 residues. The germline gives CDR1 SGHDN, CDR2 FVKESK. V was trimmed by 3 bases and J by 6 bases, leaving 11 bases between them. CDR3 amino acids: CASSHNPGDGYTF. CDR3 DNA sequence: TGTGCCAGCAGCCATAACCCCGGGGATGGCTACACCTTC.

V is TRBV19 and J is TRBJ1-6; 8 positions match TRBD1. The junction had 5 bases not matched to a gene; V was cut back by 3 bases and J by 10 bases. The CDR3 extends over 14 amino acids. Germline CDR1 LNHDA, CDR2 SQIVND (reference sequence). CDR3 nucleotides: TGTGCCAGTAGTATCCTACAGGGGGGATCACCCCTCCACTTT. Encoded protein: CASSILQGGSPLHF.

This chain links TRBV5-1 with TRBJ2-1, with 8 bases aligning to TRBD2. This CDR3 contains 15 residues. Trimming took 3 bases from V and 5 from J; bases not matched to a gene: 7. Germline V gives CDR1 SGHRS, CDR2 YFSETQ. The CDR3 DNA reads as TGCGCCAGCAGCTCCACGGGACTAGGTAACAATGAGCAGTTCTTC. Its protein is CASSSTGLGNNEQFF.

The chain uses TRBV25-1 and TRBJ2-7, with TRBD2 matching 7 bases. CDR1 is MGHDK and CDR2 is SYGVNS in the germline V gene. Trimming took 6 bases from V and 3 from J; bases not matched to a gene: 5. The CDR3 sequence is 13 residues long. The CDR3 protein is CASSMGGYYEQYF. Here the CDR3 DNA reads TGTGCCAGCAGCATGGGGGGGTACTACGAGCAGTACTTC.

The rearrangement joins TRBV2 to TRBJ2-3; TRBD2 agrees at 8 bases. Germline V gene sequence: CDR1 SNHLY, CDR2 FYNNEI. The CDR3 is 17 residues long. The V and J ends lost 4 bases and 5 bases, in that order; junction bases with no gene match: 14. The CDR3 region has the DNA TGTGCCAGCAGTGCAGTCATAGCGGGGCGGGGCAGAGATACGCAGTATTTT. It specifies CASSAVIAGRGRDTQYF.

The genes are TRBV9 and TRBJ1-3; tentatively, D is TRBD1 (5 bases). CDR1 and CDR2 (germline): SGDLS, YYNGEE. The CDR3 length is 15 residues. V lost 0 bases to trimming and J lost 0 bases, with 7 bases between them. The CDR3 is CASSVAGFSGNTIYF. The CDR3 region has the DNA TGTGCCAGCAGCGTAGCAGGGTTCTCTGGAAACACCATATATTTT.

The V call is TRBV6-5, the J call TRBJ2-7; tentative D call: TRBD2 (6 bases). The CDR3 runs 13 residues. Germline V gene sequence: CDR1 MNHEY, CDR2 SVGAGI. Trimming took 10 bases from V and 5 from J, leaving 18 bases between them. The chain's CDR3 is CATAGGSLDEQYF. The CDR3 DNA reads TGTGCCACCGCTGGGGGGTCTCTCGACGAGCAGTACTTC.

V is TRBV4-1 and J is TRBJ2-7; 10 nucleotides match TRBD2. This CDR3 region has 15 residues. The germline V gene encodes CDR1 MGHRA and CDR2 YSYEKL. V gave up 4 bases and J gave up 3 bases; unmatched junction bases: 6. The chain's CDR3 is CASSRPTSGRYEQYF. CDR3 sequence (DNA): TGCGCCAGCAGCCGCCCGACTAGCGGGCGCTACGAGCAGTACTTC.

This clone showed up just once. The chain employs TRBV5-6 and TRBJ1-3; 7 bases are a match to TRBD1. Germline V gene lookup returns CDR1 SGHDT and CDR2 YYEEEE. The junction had 11 bases not matched to a gene; V was cut back by 5 bases and J by 3 bases. The CDR3 sequence is 16 residues long. The CDR3 loop is CASSPLGQGGGNTIYF. DNA for the CDR3: TGTGCCAGCAGTCCTCTGGGGCAGGGGGGTGGAAACACCATATATTTT.

The count of this clone is one. The chain carries TRBV25-1 and TRBJ2-1; weak D call: TRBD1 (6 bases). Germline CDR1 reads MGHDK; CDR2 reads SYGVNS. Trimming stripped 4 bases from V and 8 bases from J, with 24 bases between. This CDR3 region has 17 residues. CDR3 amino acids: CASSAIPTGMGFDEQFF. The CDR3 region has the DNA TGTGCCAGCAGTGCCATCCCAACAGGGATGGGCTTCGATGAGCAGTTCTTC. The variable domain in full, completed from reference TRBV25-1 and TRBJ2-1, reads EADIYQTPRYLVIGTGKKITLECSQTMGHDKMYWYQQDPGMELHLIHYSYGVNSTEKGDLSSESTVSRIRTEHFPLTLESARPSHTSQYLCASSAIPTGMGFDEQFFGPGTRLTVL.

The chain couples TRBV6-2 or TRBV6-3 to TRBJ1-5; TRBD1 matches 7 bases. Looked up from germline, CDR1 is MNHEY and CDR2 is SVGEGT. V lost 0 bases to trimming and J lost 2 bases; unmatched junction nucleotides: 7. The CDR3 covers 17 residues. CDR3 in amino acids: CASSYSNRQGGNQPQHF. CDR3 bases: TGTGCCAGCAGTTACTCCAACCGACAGGGAGGCAATCAGCCCCAGCATTTT.

The gene calls are TRBV11-3 and TRBJ2-5, with TRBD2 identical over 13 bases. CDR3 length: 15 amino acids. The germline gives CDR1 SGHNT, CDR2 YENEEA. V lost 4 bases and J lost 4; bases outside the gene matches: 3. CDR3 bases: TGTGCCAGCAGCTCGGGACTAGCGGGACCAGAGACCCAGTACTTC. Amino acids: CASSSGLAGPETQYF.

V usage is TRBV5-1 and J usage is TRBJ1-1; 7 bases match TRBD1. Losses at the gene ends were 0 bases for V and 1 base for J; bases not matched to a gene: 6. CDR3 length: 16 residues. Germline values: CDR1 SGHRS, CDR2 YFSETQ. CDR3 in amino acids: CASSLAPTGRNTEAFF. CDR3 bases: TGCGCCAGCAGCTTGGCACCGACAGGGAGGAACACTGAAGCTTTCTTT. The full variable domain, rest sourced from reference TRBV5-1 and TRBJ1-1, is KAGVTQTPRYLIKTRGQQVTLSCSPISGHRSVSWYQQTPGQGLQFLFEYFSETQRNKGNFPGRFSGRQFSNSRSEMNVSTLELGDSALYLCASSLAPTGRNTEAFFGQGTRLTVV.

The chain is built from TRBV2 and TRBJ2-5; TRBD1 might be the D (6 bases). Germline-derived CDR1 and CDR2 are SNHLY and FYNNEI. The CDR3 consists of 13 residues. Trimming removed 6 bases at V and 0 bases at J, with 8 bases between. CDR3 coding DNA: TGTGCCAGCAGCAGGGGAAACCAAGAGACCCAGTACTTC. Translated: CASSRGNQETQYF. The variable domain in full, completed from reference TRBV2 and TRBJ2-5, reads EPEVTQTPSHQVTQMGQEVILRCVPISNHLYFYWYRQILGQKVEFLVSFYNNEISEKSEIFDDQFSVERPDGSNFTLKIRSTKLEDSAMYFCASSRGNQETQYFGPGTRLLVL.

The chain recombines TRBV28 with TRBJ2-4, with 9 bases aligning to TRBD2. Trimming at V came to 2 bases and at J to 1 base, leaving 0 bases not matched to a gene. CDR1 is MDHEN, CDR2 SYDVKM, per germline. This CDR3 is built from 15 residues. The CDR3 protein is CASSLAGGAKNIQYF. The CDR3 DNA reads TGTGCCAGCAGTTTAGCGGGAGGGGCCAAAAACATTCAGTACTTC.